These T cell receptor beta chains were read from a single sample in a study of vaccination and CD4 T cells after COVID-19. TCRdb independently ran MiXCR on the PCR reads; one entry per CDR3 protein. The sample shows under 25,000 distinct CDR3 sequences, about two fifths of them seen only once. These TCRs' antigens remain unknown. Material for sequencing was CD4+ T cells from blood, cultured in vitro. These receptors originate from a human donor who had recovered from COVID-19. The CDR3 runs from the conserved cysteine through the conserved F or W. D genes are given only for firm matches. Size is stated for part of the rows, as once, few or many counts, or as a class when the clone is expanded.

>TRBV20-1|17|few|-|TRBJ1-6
TGCAGTGCTAGAGATTCGGGAATTTGGGCCAATAATTCACCCCTCCACTTT
CSARDSGIWANNSPLHF
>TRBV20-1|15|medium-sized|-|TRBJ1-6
TGCAGTGCTAGCAACAGACAGACCTATAATTCACCCCTCCACTTT
CSASNRQTYNSPLHF
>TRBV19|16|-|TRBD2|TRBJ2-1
TGTGCCAGTAGTACCCCCGGGACTAGCGCTTACAATGAGCAGTTCTTC
CASSTPGTSAYNEQFF
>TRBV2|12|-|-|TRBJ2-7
TGTGCCAGCACAACCGTCCTCCACGAGCAGTACTTC
CASTTVLHEQYF
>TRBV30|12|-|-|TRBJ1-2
TGTGCCTGGAAGGAGGGTGGGTATGGCTACACCTTC
CAWKEGGYGYTF
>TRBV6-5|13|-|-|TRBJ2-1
TGTGCCAGCAGTTACGATCTTTGGAATGAGCAGTTCTTC
CASSYDLWNEQFF
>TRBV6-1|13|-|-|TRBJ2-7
TGTGCCAGCAGAAGACAGAGCACCTACGAGCAGTACTTC
CASRRQSTYEQYF
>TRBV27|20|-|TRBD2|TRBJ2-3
TGTGCCAGCAGTCCCAACTCCCAAAGGACTAGCGGGGGGCCGGGAGATACGCAGTATTTT
CASSPNSQRTSGGPGDTQYF
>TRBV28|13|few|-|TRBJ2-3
TGTGCCAGCAGAACCAGCAGCACAGATACGCAGTATTTT
CASRTSSTDTQYF
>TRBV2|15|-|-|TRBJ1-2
TGTGCCAGCAGGAGGGACGCAGGGCCTAACTATGGCTACACCTTC
CASRRDAGPNYGYTF
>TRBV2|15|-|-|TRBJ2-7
TGTGCCAGCAGTGAGGCGGCAGGGGCCACCTACGAGCAGTACTTC
CASSEAAGATYEQYF
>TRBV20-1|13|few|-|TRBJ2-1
TGCAGTGCTAGACCTTCCGCGCGGGATGAGCAGTTCTTC
CSARPSARDEQFF
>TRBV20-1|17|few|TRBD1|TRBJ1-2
TGCAGTGCTCTACCTCCCGGGACAGCCGGCCCCCACTATGGCTACACCTTC
CSALPPGTAGPHYGYTF
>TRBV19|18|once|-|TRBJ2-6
TGTGCCAGTATAGATTCACCGGACGCGGTCTCTGGGGCCAACGTCCTGACTTTC
CASIDSPDAVSGANVLTF
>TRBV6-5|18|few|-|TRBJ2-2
TGTGCCAGCAGTTACGCCCCCACGTGGGGGCAGAACACCGGGGAGCTGTTTTTT
CASSYAPTWGQNTGELFF
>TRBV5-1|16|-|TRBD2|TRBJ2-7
TGCGCCAGCAGCTTGGCCGAGCGGGAGGGCCGATCCGAGCAGTACTTC
CASSLAEREGRSEQYF
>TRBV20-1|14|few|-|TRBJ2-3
TGCAGTGCTAGAGATTTAGGAATGAGAGATACGCAGTATTTT
CSARDLGMRDTQYF
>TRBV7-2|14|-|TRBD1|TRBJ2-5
TGTGCCAGCAGCTCCGGGACAGGGGGAGAGACCCAGTACTTC
CASSSGTGGETQYF
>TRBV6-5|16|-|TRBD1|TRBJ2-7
TGTGCCAGCAGTTACTCTCGACAGGGATCGGTCTACGAGCAGTACTTC
CASSYSRQGSVYEQYF